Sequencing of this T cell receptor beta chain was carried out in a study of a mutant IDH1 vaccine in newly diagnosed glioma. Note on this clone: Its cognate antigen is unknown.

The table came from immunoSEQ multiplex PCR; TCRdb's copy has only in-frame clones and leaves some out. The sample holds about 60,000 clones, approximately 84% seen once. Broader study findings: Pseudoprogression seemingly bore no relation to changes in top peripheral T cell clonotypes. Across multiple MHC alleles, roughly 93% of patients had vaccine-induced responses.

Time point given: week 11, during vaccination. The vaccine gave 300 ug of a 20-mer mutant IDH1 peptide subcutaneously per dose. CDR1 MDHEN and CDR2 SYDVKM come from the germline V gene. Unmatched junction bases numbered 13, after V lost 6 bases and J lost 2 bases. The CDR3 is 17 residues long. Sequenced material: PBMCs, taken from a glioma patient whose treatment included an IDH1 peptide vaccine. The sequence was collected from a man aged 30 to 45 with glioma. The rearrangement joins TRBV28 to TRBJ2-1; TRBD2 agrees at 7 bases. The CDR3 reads CASSPGRGGGPYNEQFF. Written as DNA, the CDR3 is TGTGCCAGCAGCCCGGGGAGAGGCGGGGGACCCTACAATGAGCAGTTCTTC.